The rows below give T cell receptor beta chains drawn from one sample of a study of blood T cell repertoires in COVID-19. The table came from immunoSEQ multiplex PCR; TCRdb's copy has only in-frame clones and leaves some out. The sample holds about 180,000 clones; 70% to 90% are singletons and the top ten take 6.9%. The sequenced sample was peripheral blood. These receptors were obtained from a man at least 80 years old with COVID-19, enrolled during active disease. Both conserved end residues are part of each CDR3. Fields, in order: V gene, clone size, J gene, D gene, CDR3 protein, CDR3 DNA. A D gene is named only where the DNA matches it firmly. The size of a clone is reported for some rows only, either as once, few or many, or as a class for expanded clones.

V: TRBV2
size: -
J: TRBJ1-1
D: -
CDR3: CASSEPSILNPYLNTEAFF
DNA: TGTGCCAGCAGTGAACCATCCATCCTCAATCCCTACTTGAACACTGAAGCTTTCTTT

V: TRBV27
size: -
J: TRBJ1-1
D: TRBD1
CDR3: CASSLWGQSMNTEAFF
DNA: TGTGCCAGCAGTTTATGGGGACAGTCCATGAACACTGAAGCTTTCTTT

V: TRBV25-1
size: -
J: TRBJ1-5
D: TRBD1
CDR3: CASGDRGRGQPQHF
DNA: TGTGCCAGCGGGGACAGGGGTAGGGGTCAGCCCCAGCATTTT

V: TRBV4-2
size: -
J: TRBJ1-1
D: -
CDR3: CASSQDRARDIMNTEAFF
DNA: TGTGCCAGCAGCCAAGATAGAGCCCGGGACATCATGAACACTGAAGCTTTCTTT

V: TRBV29-1
size: -
J: TRBJ1-2
D: TRBD1
CDR3: CSVEGGTGTQGYTF
DNA: TGCAGCGTTGAAGGGGGGACAGGGACTCAAGGCTACACCTTC

V: TRBV7-3
size: -
J: TRBJ2-1
D: TRBD2
CDR3: CASSPQRERYNEQFF
DNA: TGTGCCAGCAGCCCCCAGCGGGAGAGATACAATGAGCAGTTCTTC

V: TRBV11-2
size: few
J: TRBJ1-1
D: -
CDR3: CASSLWGQGYTEAFF
DNA: TGTGCCAGCAGCCTCTGGGGGCAGGGCTACACTGAAGCTTTCTTT

V: TRBV7-9
size: -
J: TRBJ1-5
D: -
CDR3: CASSFSGGQPQHF
DNA: TGTGCCAGCAGCTTTTCCGGGGGGCAGCCCCAGCATTTT

V: TRBV4-3
size: -
J: TRBJ1-2
D: -
CDR3: CASSQDRRAAYYGYTF
DNA: TGCGCCAGCAGCCAAGACCGGCGGGCCGCTTACTATGGCTACACCTTC

V: TRBV29-1
size: -
J: TRBJ1-2
D: -
CDR3: CSVEDPRTAYGYTF
DNA: TGCAGCGTTGAAGATCCCCGGACAGCGTATGGCTACACCTTC

V: TRBV7-2
size: -
J: TRBJ2-3
D: -
CDR3: CASSPGWDSRADTQYF
DNA: TGTGCCAGCAGCCCAGGATGGGACTCTCGGGCAGATACGCAGTATTTT

V: TRBV2
size: -
J: TRBJ2-5
D: -
CDR3: CASIQMGGPETQYF
DNA: TGTGCCAGCATCCAAATGGGGGGGCCGGAGACCCAGTACTTC

V: TRBV11-3
size: -
J: TRBJ2-4
D: -
CDR3: CASSLGGPGAKNIQYF
DNA: TGTGCCAGCAGCTTAGGGGGCCCGGGAGCCAAAAACATTCAGTACTTC

V: TRBV5-6
size: -
J: TRBJ2-7
D: -
CDR3: CASSLRRGEQYF
DNA: TGTGCCAGCAGCTTGAGGAGAGGCGAGCAGTACTTC

V: TRBV15
size: -
J: TRBJ1-5
D: TRBD1
CDR3: CATSRDLLRGVQPQHF
DNA: TGTGCCACCAGCAGAGATCTCCTCAGGGGGGTTCAGCCCCAGCATTTT

V: TRBV11-2
size: once
J: TRBJ1-1
D: TRBD1
CDR3: CASSRRTGGAFTEAFF
DNA: TGTGCCAGCAGCCGGAGAACAGGGGGCGCCTTCACTGAAGCTTTCTTT

V: TRBV4-1
size: -
J: TRBJ2-6
D: TRBD1
CDR3: CASSLRTGRTGANVLTF
DNA: TGCGCCAGCAGCCTACGGACAGGGCGAACTGGGGCCAACGTCCTGACTTTC

V: TRBV24-1
size: -
J: TRBJ2-3
D: TRBD2
CDR3: CATSGLGTSGGQQYTDTQYF
DNA: TGTGCCACCAGTGGACTCGGGACTAGCGGGGGCCAACAGTACACAGATACGCAGTATTTT

V: TRBV21-1
size: -
J: TRBJ1-5
D: -
CDR3: CARRQIANQPQHF
DNA: TGTGCCAGACGACAGATTGCAAATCAGCCCCAGCATTTT

V: TRBV18
size: few
J: TRBJ1-5
D: TRBD1
CDR3: CASSPDRVNQPQHF
DNA: TGTGCCAGCTCCCCCGACAGGGTGAATCAGCCCCAGCATTTT

V: TRBV10-3
size: -
J: TRBJ1-1
D: TRBD1
CDR3: CAIRGDRGATEAFF
DNA: TGTGCCATCAGAGGGGACAGGGGAGCCACTGAAGCTTTCTTT

V: TRBV4-3
size: -
J: TRBJ1-2
D: -
CDR3: CASSQALGVNYGYTF
DNA: TGCGCCAGCAGCCAAGCATTAGGGGTTAACTATGGCTACACCTTC

V: TRBV6-5
size: -
J: TRBJ1-5
D: -
CDR3: CASLVVGGQPQHF
DNA: TGTGCCAGCTTGGTGGTAGGGGGTCAGCCCCAGCATTTT

V: TRBV6-2/TRBV6-3
size: -
J: TRBJ2-2
D: -
CDR3: CASSYSGLPGELFF
DNA: TGTGCCAGCAGTTACTCAGGACTCCCCGGGGAGCTGTTTTTT

V: TRBV5-4
size: -
J: TRBJ2-7
D: TRBD2
CDR3: CASSLGLAGSYEQYF
DNA: TGTGCCAGCAGTCTTGGACTAGCGGGGTCCTACGAGCAGTACTTC

V: TRBV5-7
size: -
J: TRBJ1-5
D: -
CDR3: CASSQRGGSQPQHF
DNA: TGTGCCAGCAGCCAAAGGGGGGGGAGTCAGCCCCAGCATTTT

V: TRBV5-6
size: -
J: TRBJ1-2
D: TRBD1
CDR3: CASSWTGFYGYTF
DNA: TGTGCCAGCAGCTGGACAGGCTTCTATGGCTACACCTTC

V: TRBV5-1
size: -
J: TRBJ1-3
D: TRBD1
CDR3: CASSARDRGPGNTIYF
DNA: TGCGCCAGCTCCGCCCGGGACAGGGGGCCCGGAAACACCATATATTTT

V: TRBV3-1/TRBV3-2
size: -
J: TRBJ1-2
D: TRBD1
CDR3: CASSQSDRLGDTF
DNA: TGTGCCAGCAGCCAATCGGACAGGCTCGGTGACACCTTC

V: TRBV27
size: -
J: TRBJ2-7
D: TRBD1
CDR3: CASSSRGLLGEQYF
DNA: TGTGCCAGCAGTTCCAGGGGGCTCTTGGGCGAGCAGTACTTC

V: TRBV18
size: -
J: TRBJ1-4
D: -
CDR3: CASSSLVGGRNEKLFF
DNA: TGTGCCAGCTCATCTCTTGTCGGGGGACGTAATGAAAAACTGTTTTTT

V: TRBV6-5
size: -
J: TRBJ1-3
D: -
CDR3: CASSLDKSISGNTIYF
DNA: TGTGCCAGCAGTTTGGACAAGTCCATCTCTGGAAACACCATATATTTT